A selection of T cell receptor beta chains follows, all from one sample in a study of CD8 T cells in Susac syndrome. TCRdb fed the immunoSEQ multiplex PCR reads into MiXCR, producing one record per CDR3 protein. The table lists 150,000 to 200,000 distinct CDR3 sequences, about 95% of them singletons, with about 0.1% in the top ten. The sequencing input was CD4+ T cells from PBMCs. The receptors here all came from a human donor in good health. Each CDR3 is given with its conserved first and last residue. Each record gives: clone size, D gene, V gene, J gene, CDR3 protein, CDR3 DNA. A D gene is named only where the DNA matches it firmly. Clone size is stated in some rows and not others, as once, few, many or a class when expanded.

-,-,TRBV29-1,TRBJ1-2,CSAQGPGGYTF,TGCAGCGCCCAGGGCCCAGGTGGCTACACCTTC
-,-,TRBV28,TRBJ2-1,CASSFILGRYEQFF,TGTGCCAGCAGTTTTATCCTTGGCCGGTATGAGCAGTTCTTC
-,-,TRBV29-1,TRBJ2-7,CSYPTGNYEQYF,TGCAGCTACCCGACGGGGAACTACGAGCAGTACTTC
-,TRBD1,TRBV7-3,TRBJ2-5,CASSPRGTGRETQYF,TGTGCCAGCAGCCCCCGCGGGACAGGGAGAGAGACCCAGTACTTC
-,-,TRBV20-1,TRBJ1-2,CSARDQSQGGYTF,TGCAGTGCTAGAGATCAGAGCCAGGGGGGCTACACCTTC
-,TRBD1,TRBV6-6,TRBJ2-4,CATNRDRAKNIQYF,TGTGCCACTAACCGGGACAGAGCCAAAAACATTCAGTACTTC
-,-,TRBV25-1,TRBJ2-7,CASRGEGAGQYF,TGTGCCAGCAGGGGCGAAGGGGCAGGGCAGTACTTC
-,-,TRBV7-9,TRBJ1-1,CASSSPVGGGTEAFF,TGTGCCAGCAGTTCCCCCGTGGGGGGTGGCACTGAAGCTTTCTTT
-,-,TRBV20-1,TRBJ2-7,CSATWGGSYEQYF,TGCAGTGCAACCTGGGGCGGGTCCTACGAGCAGTACTTC
-,-,TRBV15,TRBJ1-5,CATSRDIGVQPQHF,TGTGCCACCAGCAGAGATATTGGGGTTCAGCCCCAGCATTTT
-,-,TRBV5-1,TRBJ1-2,CASSPTENYGYTF,TGCGCCAGCAGTCCGACAGAGAACTATGGCTACACCTTC
-,-,TRBV7-2,TRBJ1-5,CASSLGPGSWQPQHF,TGTGCCAGCAGCTTAGGACCGGGGAGTTGGCAGCCCCAGCATTTT
-,-,TRBV30,TRBJ1-5,CAWSGWGNQPQHF,TGTGCCTGGAGTGGCTGGGGCAATCAGCCCCAGCATTTT
-,-,TRBV14,TRBJ2-2,CASSQRGTGELFF,TGTGCCAGCAGCCAGAGAGGGACCGGGGAGCTGTTTTTT
-,TRBD2,TRBV19,TRBJ2-7,CASSIASGRGYEQYF,TGTGCCAGTAGTATAGCCAGCGGGAGAGGCTACGAGCAGTACTTC
-,-,TRBV28,TRBJ2-1,CASSLQADLYNEQFF,TGTGCCAGCAGTCTTCAAGCGGACCTCTACAATGAGCAGTTCTTC
-,-,TRBV6-5,TRBJ2-7,CASSYRQSSYEQYF,TGTGCCAGCAGTTACCGACAGTCTTCCTACGAGCAGTACTTC
-,-,TRBV20-1,TRBJ1-2,CSASPRLGLDYGYTF,TGCAGTGCTTCCCCGAGGCTAGGGTTGGACTATGGCTACACCTTC
-,TRBD2,TRBV9,TRBJ2-3,CASSALRLAGDGDTQYF,TGTGCCAGCAGCGCACTTCGACTAGCGGGAGATGGCGATACGCAGTATTTT
-,-,TRBV10-3,TRBJ1-1,CAINTGTGTEAFF,TGTGCCATCAATACAGGGACGGGCACTGAAGCTTTCTTT
-,-,TRBV3-1,TRBJ2-6,CASSSGAGTGANVLTF,TGTGCCAGCAGCTCTGGGGCGGGCACCGGGGCCAACGTCCTGACTTTC
-,TRBD1,TRBV6-6,TRBJ2-2,CASRWDRSSNTGELFF,TGTGCCAGCAGATGGGACAGATCGTCGAACACCGGGGAGCTGTTTTTT
few,-,TRBV18,TRBJ1-1,CASSPGLNTEAFF,TGTGCCAGCTCACCCGGATTGAACACTGAAGCTTTCTTT
once,TRBD1,TRBV5-6,TRBJ2-5,CASSPMTGSSETQYF,TGTGCCAGCAGCCCCATGACAGGGTCCTCAGAGACCCAGTACTTC